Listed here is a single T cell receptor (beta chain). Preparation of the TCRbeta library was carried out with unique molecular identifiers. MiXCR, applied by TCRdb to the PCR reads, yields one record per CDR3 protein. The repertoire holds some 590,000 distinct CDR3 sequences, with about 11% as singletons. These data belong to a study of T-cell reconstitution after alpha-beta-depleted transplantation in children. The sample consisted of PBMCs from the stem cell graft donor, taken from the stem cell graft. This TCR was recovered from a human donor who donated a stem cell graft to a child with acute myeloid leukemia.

The CDR3: CASTLPPGGLVAGTDTQYF. The CDR3 bases are TGTGCCAGCACTCTCCCACCGGGGGGCTTGGTCGCTGGCACAGATACGCAGTATTTT. The chain couples TRBV11-2 to TRBJ2-3, with D possibly TRBD2 on 7 matching bases. This CDR3 has 19 amino acids. The ends were cut back, 7 bases at V and 1 base at J, with 27 bases in the middle. The germline V gene has CDR1 SGHAT and CDR2 FQNNGV.